Listed below are T cell receptor beta chains from one sample, sequenced in a study of vaccination and CD4 T cells after COVID-19. Their antigen targets remain unknown. TCRdb ran MiXCR on the PCR reads and lists one entry per CDR3 protein. The table lists 20,000 to 25,000 distinct CDR3 sequences, under 40% of them singletons, with around 8.4% in the top ten. The sample here was CD4+ T cells from blood, cultured in vitro, taken about 7 months after SARS-CoV-2 vaccination. The receptors here all came from a human donor who had recovered from COVID-19. Both conserved end residues are part of each CDR3. D genes are given only for firm matches. Clone size is given for some rows only: seen once, a few or many times, or a class if the clone is expanded.

V gene	clone size	J gene	D gene	CDR3 protein	CDR3 DNA
TRBV20-1	-	TRBJ1-5	-	CSAIQGGGQPQHF	TGCAGTGCTATCCAGGGTGGGGGACAGCCCCAGCATTTT
TRBV7-2	few	TRBJ1-1	-	CASRYPTGNTEAFF	TGTGCCAGCAGATACCCCACCGGGAACACTGAAGCTTTCTTT
TRBV7-2	-	TRBJ2-5	TRBD2	CASSPHRTGAGGERETQYF	TGTGCCAGCAGCCCTCACCGGACGGGAGCGGGAGGGGAAAGAGAGACCCAGTACTTC